This T cell receptor beta chain was profiled in a study of cytomegalovirus exposure and HLA in healthy donors. Study observations and caveats: HLA alleles showed associations with fewer than 20,000 TCR beta sequences in a later analysis, at a 0.05 false discovery rate.

Primers included in the PCR were 60 Vbeta and 13 Jbeta primers. Repertoires were generated with immunoSEQ multiplex PCR, while TCRdb's copy carries only in-frame clones and drops some. The sample lists about 150,000 clones; around 79% were seen once. Looked up from germline, CDR1 is SNHLY and CDR2 is FYNNEI. CDR3 length: 14 amino acids. Trimming took off 4 bases at V and 2 bases at J, with 11 bases between the two ends. A few counts support this clone. Its matching antigen is unknown. This TCR derives from a male donor in good health and CMV-seronegative. The rearrangement joins TRBV2 to TRBJ2-5; maybe TRBD1 (6 bases). Sample: PBMCs. The CDR3 sequence is CASSVLRGQETQYF. The CDR3 DNA reads as TGTGCCAGCAGTGTACTTAGGGGGCAAGAGACCCAGTACTTC.